This T cell receptor (beta chain) appears in the sequencing data of a study of blood T cell repertoires in COVID-19 (dated by TCRdb to 2020 to 2021). General notes on the study: The collaborator samples originated in the United States, Italy and Spain and spanned the acute and convalescent phases of COVID-19. The prospective study material was composed of cDNA or gDNA derived from T cells, B-cell-depleted T cells, or PBMCs. The dataset comprised deeply sampled blood TCRbeta repertoires from subjects exposed to, actively infected with, or recovered from COVID-19. The repertoires were released in a freely available public database intended as a resource for research on the immune response to SARS-CoV-2. The samples were drawn from the first 160 participants of the ongoing ImmuneRACE study and from 1,254 subjects provided by 6 global collaborators. Sample metadata almost always included a de-identified subject ID, COVID-19 status, age in years and sex. Where available, HLA class I and class II types were obtained from metadata supplied by the sample provider rather than from assay-based typing.

Points the paper makes about the study in general: The amount of clinical and demographic metadata varied by source and participant and was provided uncurated.

Each collaborating institution followed its own protocols to collect whole blood in K2EDTA tubes. Collaborator samples were shipped for TCRbeta analysis as frozen whole blood, isolated PBMCs, or DNA extracted from either sample type. TCRbeta CDR3 regions were amplified from genomic DNA by means of the immunoSEQ Assay, a bias-controlled multiplex PCR. Per the original workflow: The number of nucleated cells in each sample was estimated from the amplification of reference gene primers within the assay. Sequence reads were collapsed and filtered to measure the absolute abundance of every unique TCRbeta CDR3 rearrangement. For each sample, productive Simpson clonality was calculated by taking the square root of Simpson's diversity index across productive rearrangements. As stored in TCRdb, this immuneACCESS dataset retains in-frame rearrangements with V and J assigned. A fraction of the clones does not appear; measured against another copy, unresolved V genes explain less than half of the discrepancy, and the remainder lacks a known reason. V and J calls and clone size are those listed in that table; D and trimming were worked out from the DNA. The sample table shows 75,000 to 85,000 clones, and around 88% are seen once. The leading ten clones occupy 15% to 20% of the sample.

A remark on this clone: The clone's antigen remains unknown. No much larger clone exists at a distance of one base, and base qualities are not known.

The receptor's source is a human donor in a cohort sampled during active COVID-19. Sequencing was done on a sample of peripheral blood.

The CDR3 region has the sequence CASSTTGATETQYF. The DNA sequence is as follows: TGCGCCAGCAGCACGACAGGGGCGACGGAGACCCAGTACTTC. The rearranged chain carries TRBV5-1 and TRBJ2-5, and 8 bases in between align with TRBD1. V ends up 4 bases short and J 5 bases short, with an unmatched junction base count of 7. The germline V gene supplies CDR1 SGHRS and CDR2 YFSETQ. Its CDR3 holds 14 amino acids, cysteine through phenylalanine. The read is trimmed to its CDR3 DNA, 42 bases read in frame from base 1.